This T cell receptor (beta chain) was retrieved from a study of T cell repertoires in cytomegalovirus infection. Across the whole study: Both CMV infection and a matching HLA type were indicated by public TCR beta signatures. General observations from the study: Cumulative public TCR beta family frequency identified carriers of CMV plus the relevant HLA. Ex vivo, HLA-C-restricted CMV-specific TCR beta clonotypes prevailed over the rest of the response.

TCRdb redid the calling of the reads with MiXCR, one entry per CDR3 protein. The table includes about 190,000 distinct CDR3 sequences, over 25% detected once. Concerning this clonotype: The antigen remains unidentified.

V lost 7 bases and J 5 bases, leaving 15 bases between the germline ends. This CDR3 contains 13 residues. The clonotype was recovered from a human donor in good health (CMV status not recorded). Some clones in this sample may be carry-over from other donors' samples. The chain recombines TRBV12-3 or TRBV12-4 with TRBJ2-7, with D perhaps matching TRBD1 (6 bases). Input material: PBMCs. The CDR3 protein is CASTLLRGNEQYF. The CDR3 DNA follows: TGTGCCAGCACGCTCCTAAGGGGGAACGAGCAGTACTTC.